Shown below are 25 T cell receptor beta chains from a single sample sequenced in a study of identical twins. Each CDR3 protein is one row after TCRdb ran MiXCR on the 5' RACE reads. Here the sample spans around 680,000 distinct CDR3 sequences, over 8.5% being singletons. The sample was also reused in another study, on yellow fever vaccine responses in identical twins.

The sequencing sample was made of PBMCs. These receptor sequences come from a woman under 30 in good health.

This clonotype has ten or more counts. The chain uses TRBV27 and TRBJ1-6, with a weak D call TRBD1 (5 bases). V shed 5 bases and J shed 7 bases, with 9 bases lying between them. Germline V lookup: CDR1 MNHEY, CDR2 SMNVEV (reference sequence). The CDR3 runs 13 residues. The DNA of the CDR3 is TGTGCCAGCAGTAGACAGATGAATTCACCCCTCCACTTT. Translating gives CASSRQMNSPLHF.

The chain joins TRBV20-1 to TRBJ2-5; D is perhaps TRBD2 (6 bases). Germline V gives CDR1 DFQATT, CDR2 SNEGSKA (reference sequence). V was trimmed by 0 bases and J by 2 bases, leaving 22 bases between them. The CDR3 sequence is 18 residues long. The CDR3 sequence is CSARDWLARLLGQETQYF. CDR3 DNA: TGCAGTGCTAGAGATTGGCTAGCGAGGCTGTTGGGTCAAGAGACCCAGTACTTC.

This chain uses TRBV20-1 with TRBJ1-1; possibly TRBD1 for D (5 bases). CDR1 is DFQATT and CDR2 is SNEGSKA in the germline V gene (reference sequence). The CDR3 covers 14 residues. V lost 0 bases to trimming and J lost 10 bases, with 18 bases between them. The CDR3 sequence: CSARDRGLNIGAFF. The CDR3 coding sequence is TGCAGTGCTAGAGATCGGGGCTTAAATATCGGAGCTTTCTTT.

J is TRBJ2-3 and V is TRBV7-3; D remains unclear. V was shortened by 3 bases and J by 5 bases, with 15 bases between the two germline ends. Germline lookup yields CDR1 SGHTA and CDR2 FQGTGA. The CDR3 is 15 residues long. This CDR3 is CASSLLGPSGDTQYF. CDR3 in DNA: TGTGCCAGCAGCTTGTTAGGTCCCTCGGGAGATACGCAGTATTTT.

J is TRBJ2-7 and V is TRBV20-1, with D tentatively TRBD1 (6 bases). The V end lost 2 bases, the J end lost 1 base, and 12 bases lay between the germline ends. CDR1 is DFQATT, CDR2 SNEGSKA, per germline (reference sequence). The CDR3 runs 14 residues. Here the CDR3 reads CSARLPGQSYEQYF. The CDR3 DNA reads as TGCAGTGCTAGACTTCCGGGACAATCCTACGAGCAGTACTTC.

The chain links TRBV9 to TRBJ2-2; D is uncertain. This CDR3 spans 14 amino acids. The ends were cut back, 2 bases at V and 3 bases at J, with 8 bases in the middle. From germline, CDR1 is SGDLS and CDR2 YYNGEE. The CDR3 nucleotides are TGTGCCAGCAGCGTGTCGGCGGACACCGGGGAGCTGTTTTTT. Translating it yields CASSVSADTGELFF.

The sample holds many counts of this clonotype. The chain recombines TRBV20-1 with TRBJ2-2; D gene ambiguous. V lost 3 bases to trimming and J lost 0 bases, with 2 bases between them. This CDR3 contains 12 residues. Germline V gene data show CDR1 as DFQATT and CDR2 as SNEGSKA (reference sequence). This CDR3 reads CSASSNTGELFF. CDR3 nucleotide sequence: TGCAGTGCTAGTTCGAACACCGGGGAGCTGTTTTTT.

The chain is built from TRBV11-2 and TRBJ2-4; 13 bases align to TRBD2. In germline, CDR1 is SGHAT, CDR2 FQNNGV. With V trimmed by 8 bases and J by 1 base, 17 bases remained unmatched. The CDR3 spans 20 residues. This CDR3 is CASPQFILAGGPMAKNIQYF. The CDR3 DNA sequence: TGTGCCAGCCCCCAATTTATACTAGCGGGGGGGCCTATGGCCAAAAACATTCAGTACTTC. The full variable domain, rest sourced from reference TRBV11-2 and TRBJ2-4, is EAGVAQSPRYKIIEKRQSVAFWCNPISGHATLYWYQQILGQGPKLLIQFQNNGVVDDSQLPKDRFSAERLKGVDSTLKIQPAKLEDSAVYLCASPQFILAGGPMAKNIQYFGAGTRLSVL.

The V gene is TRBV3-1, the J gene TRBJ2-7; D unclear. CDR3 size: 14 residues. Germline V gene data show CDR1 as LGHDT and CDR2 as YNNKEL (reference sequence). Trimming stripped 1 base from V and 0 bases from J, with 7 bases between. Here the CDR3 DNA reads TGTGCCAGCAGCCAAGGGGCCTCCTCCTACGAGCAGTACTTC. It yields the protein CASSQGASSYEQYF.

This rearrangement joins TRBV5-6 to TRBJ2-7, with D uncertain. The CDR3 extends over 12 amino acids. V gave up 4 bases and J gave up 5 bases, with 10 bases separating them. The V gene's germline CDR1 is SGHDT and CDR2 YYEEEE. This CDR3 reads CASSPDENEQYF. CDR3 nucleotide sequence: TGTGCCAGCAGCCCGGACGAGAACGAGCAGTACTTC.

Written as DNA, the CDR3 is TGTGCCAGCAGCTTGGGACCAACCGGGACAGGGCGCTACGAGCAGTACTTC. Translating it yields CASSLGPTGTGRYEQYF. V and J are TRBV7-8 and TRBJ2-7; 9 bases align to TRBD1. The CDR3 loop spans 17 amino acids. Germline V gene sequence: CDR1 SGHVS, CDR2 FQNEAQ. Trimming cost V 3 bases and J 3 bases; bases outside gene matches: 12.

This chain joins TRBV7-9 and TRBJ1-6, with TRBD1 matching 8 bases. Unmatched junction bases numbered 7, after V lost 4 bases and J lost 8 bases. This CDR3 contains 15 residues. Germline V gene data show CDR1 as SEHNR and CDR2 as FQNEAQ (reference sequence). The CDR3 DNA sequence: TGTGCCAGCAGCTCACGCGGACAGGGTCATTCACCCCTCCACTTT. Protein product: CASSSRGQGHSPLHF.

CDR3 nucleotides: TGTGCCAGCAGTTACTCGGGACTAGCGGGAGGCTACAATGAGCAGTTCTTC. Protein: CASSYSGLAGGYNEQFF. V usage is TRBV6-5 and J usage is TRBJ2-1; TRBD2 agrees at 15 bases. V shed 0 bases and J 3 bases; nucleotides not matched to a gene: 0. Germline CDR1 reads MNHEY; CDR2 reads SVGAGI. The CDR3 is 17 residues long.

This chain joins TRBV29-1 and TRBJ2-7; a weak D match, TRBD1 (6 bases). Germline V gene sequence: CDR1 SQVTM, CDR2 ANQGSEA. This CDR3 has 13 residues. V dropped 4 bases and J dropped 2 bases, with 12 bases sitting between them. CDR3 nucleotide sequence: TGCAGCGTTGTGGGGGCTTTGGCCTACGAGCAGTACTTC. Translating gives CSVVGALAYEQYF.

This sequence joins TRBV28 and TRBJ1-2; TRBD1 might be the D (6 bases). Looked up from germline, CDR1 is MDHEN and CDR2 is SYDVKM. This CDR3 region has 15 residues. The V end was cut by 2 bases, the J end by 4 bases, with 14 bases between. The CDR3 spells CASSLGAQGPYGYTF. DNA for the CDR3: TGTGCCAGCAGTTTAGGGGCGCAGGGGCCCTATGGCTACACCTTC.

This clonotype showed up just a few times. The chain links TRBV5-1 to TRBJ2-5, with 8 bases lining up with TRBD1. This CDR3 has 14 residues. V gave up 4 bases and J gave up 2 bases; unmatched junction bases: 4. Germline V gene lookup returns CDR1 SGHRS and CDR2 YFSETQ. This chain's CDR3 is CASSDGTGQETQYF. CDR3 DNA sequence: TGCGCCAGCAGCGACGGGACAGGTCAAGAGACCCAGTACTTC.

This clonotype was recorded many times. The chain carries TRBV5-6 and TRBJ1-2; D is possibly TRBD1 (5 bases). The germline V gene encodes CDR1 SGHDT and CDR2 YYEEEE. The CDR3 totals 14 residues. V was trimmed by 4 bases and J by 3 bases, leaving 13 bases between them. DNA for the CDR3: TGTGCCAGCAGCGGGGCCGACATTTACTATGGCTACACCTTC. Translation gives CASSGADIYYGYTF.

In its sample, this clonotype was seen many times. CDR3 sequence (DNA): TGTGCCAGCAGCTTAGGGACTCCCAAGCCGGAGACCCAGTACTTC. Residues: CASSLGTPKPETQYF. This rearrangement joins TRBV7-9 to TRBJ2-5; D is perhaps TRBD2 (5 bases). Between the trimmed V and J ends, which lost 1 base and 5 bases, there was a span of 14 bases. The CDR3 covers 15 residues. Germline V lookup: CDR1 SEHNR, CDR2 FQNEAQ (reference sequence).

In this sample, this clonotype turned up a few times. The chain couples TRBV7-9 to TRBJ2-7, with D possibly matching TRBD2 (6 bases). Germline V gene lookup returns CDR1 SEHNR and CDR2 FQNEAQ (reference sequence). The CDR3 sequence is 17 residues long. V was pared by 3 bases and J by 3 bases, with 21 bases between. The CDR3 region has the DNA TGTGCCAGCAGCTTTGAAGCCGGGACTCATTCCCACTACGAGCAGTACTTC. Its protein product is CASSFEAGTHSHYEQYF.

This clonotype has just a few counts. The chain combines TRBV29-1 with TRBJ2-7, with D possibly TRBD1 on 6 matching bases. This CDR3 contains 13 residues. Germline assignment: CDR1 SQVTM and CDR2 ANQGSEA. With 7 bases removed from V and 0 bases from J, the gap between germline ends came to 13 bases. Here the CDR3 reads CSAEDSSSYEQYF. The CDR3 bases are TGCAGCGCCGAGGACAGTAGCTCCTACGAGCAGTACTTC.

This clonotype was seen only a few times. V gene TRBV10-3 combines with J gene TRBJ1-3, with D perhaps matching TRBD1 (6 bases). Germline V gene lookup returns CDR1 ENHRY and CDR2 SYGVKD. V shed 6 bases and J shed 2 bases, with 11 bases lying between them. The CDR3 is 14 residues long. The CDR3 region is CAIRQGLAGNTIYF. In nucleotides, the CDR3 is TGTGCCATCAGGCAGGGGCTGGCTGGAAACACCATATATTTT.

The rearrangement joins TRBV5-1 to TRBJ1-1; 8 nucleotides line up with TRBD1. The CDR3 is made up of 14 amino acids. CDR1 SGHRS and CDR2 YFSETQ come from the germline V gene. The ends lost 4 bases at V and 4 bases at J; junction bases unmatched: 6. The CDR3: CASSTQGGVTEAFF. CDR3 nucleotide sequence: TGCGCCAGCAGCACACAGGGGGGAGTCACTGAAGCTTTCTTT.

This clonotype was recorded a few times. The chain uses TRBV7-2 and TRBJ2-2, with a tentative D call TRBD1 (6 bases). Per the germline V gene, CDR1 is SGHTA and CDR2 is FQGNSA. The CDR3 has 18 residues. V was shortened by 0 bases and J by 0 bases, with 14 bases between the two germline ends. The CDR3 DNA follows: TGTGCCAGCAGCTTAGCCCCAGGGGATACCGCGAACACCGGGGAGCTGTTTTTT. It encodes CASSLAPGDTANTGELFF. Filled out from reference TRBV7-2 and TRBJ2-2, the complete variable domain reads GAGVSQSPSNKVTEKGKDVELRCDPISGHTALYWYRQSLGQGLEFLIYFQGNSAPDKSGLPSDRFSAERTGGSVSTLTIQRTQQEDSAVYLCASSLAPGDTANTGELFFGEGSRLTVL.

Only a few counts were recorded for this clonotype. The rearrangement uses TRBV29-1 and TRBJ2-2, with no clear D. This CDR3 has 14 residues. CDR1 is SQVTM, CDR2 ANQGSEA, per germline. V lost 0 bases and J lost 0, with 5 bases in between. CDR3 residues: CSVEEVSNTGELFF. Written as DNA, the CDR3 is TGCAGCGTTGAAGAAGTCTCGAACACCGGGGAGCTGTTTTTT.

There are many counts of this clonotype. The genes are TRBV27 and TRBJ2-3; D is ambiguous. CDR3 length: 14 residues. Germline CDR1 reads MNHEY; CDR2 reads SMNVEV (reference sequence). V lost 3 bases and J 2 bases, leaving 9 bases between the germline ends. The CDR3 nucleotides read TGTGCCAGCAGTTTCCCAGCGAACACAGATACGCAGTATTTT. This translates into CASSFPANTDTQYF.